This T cell receptor beta chain originates from a study of OX40 agonist ivuxolimab in advanced cancers. Study at large: Dose-escalation patients had hepatocellular carcinoma, melanoma, renal cell or head and neck cancer.

Regarding the study as a whole: Determination of antigen specificity was not performed for the expanded peripheral T cells. In general, CD8+ T cells held more expanded clones than CD4+ did, on average.

Method: immunoSEQ multiplex PCR; TCRdb's copy keeps in-frame clones and lacks some. The sample contains about 46,000 clones, 90% to 95% of which appear only once. Patients were ineligible given autoimmune disease history or systemic immunosuppression. A remark on this clone: Its specificity is unknown.

The specimen was CD4+ or CD8+ T cells sorted from blood, collected in a trial of the OX40 agonist ivuxolimab. The sequence came from an adult with an advanced solid tumor such as melanoma, head and neck, liver or kidney cancer.

The chain's CDR3 is CASSWTGYTEAFF. CDR3 sequence (DNA): TGTGCCAGCAGTTGGACAGGGTACACTGAAGCTTTCTTT. This sequence joins TRBV27 and TRBJ1-1; 8 bases are shared with TRBD1. The germline V gene has CDR1 MNHEY and CDR2 SMNVEV (reference sequence). The CDR3 is 13 residues long. V lost 4 bases to trimming and J lost 3 bases; unmatched junction nucleotides: 1.